The clone carrying this T cell receptor beta chain showed up many times. Its specificity is unknown. The junction departs from the called germline gene at one end, perhaps through a read error. The sample belongs to a study of T cell repertoires in cytomegalovirus infection. Study overall: Evidence of both CMV infection and a matching HLA type came from public TCR beta signatures.

The CDR3 has 15 residues. Germline V CDR1 and CDR2: MNHNS, SASEGT. Study findings and constraints: Clonotypes of TCR beta that were HLA-C-restricted and CMV-specific dominated the ex vivo response.

Using its own MiXCR run on the reads, TCRdb lists one record per CDR3 protein. The data hold a few hundred thousand distinct CDR3 sequences, with 9.1% observed a single time. J is TRBJ2-2 and V is TRBV6-1, with 8 bases that match TRBD1. The sequenced material came from PBMCs. This TCR was recovered from a human donor in good health (CMV status not recorded). Some clones in this sample may be carry-over from other donors' samples. The CDR3 DNA follows: TGTGCCAGCAGAGAAGACAGGGGTTGGACCGGGGAGCTGTTTTTT. Translating it yields CASREDRGWTGELFF.